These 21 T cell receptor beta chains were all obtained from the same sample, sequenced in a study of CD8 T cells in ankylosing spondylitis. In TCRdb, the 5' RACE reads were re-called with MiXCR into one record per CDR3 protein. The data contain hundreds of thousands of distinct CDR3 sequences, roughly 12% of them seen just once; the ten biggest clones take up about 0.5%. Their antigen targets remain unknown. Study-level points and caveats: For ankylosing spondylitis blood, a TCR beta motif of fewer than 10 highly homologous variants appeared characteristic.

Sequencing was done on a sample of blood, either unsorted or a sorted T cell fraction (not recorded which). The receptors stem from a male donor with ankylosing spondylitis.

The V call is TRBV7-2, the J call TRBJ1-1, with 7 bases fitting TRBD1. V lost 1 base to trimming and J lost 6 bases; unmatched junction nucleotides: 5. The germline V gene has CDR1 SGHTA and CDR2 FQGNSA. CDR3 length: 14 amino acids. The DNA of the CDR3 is TGTGCCAGCAGCTTAGAGACCGGGACAGCTGAAGCTTTCTTT. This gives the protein CASSLETGTAEAFF.

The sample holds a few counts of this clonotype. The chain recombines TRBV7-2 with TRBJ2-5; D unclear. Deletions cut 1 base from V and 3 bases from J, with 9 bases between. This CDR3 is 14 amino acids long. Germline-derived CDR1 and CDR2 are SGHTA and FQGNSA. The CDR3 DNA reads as TGTGCCAGCAGCTTAGGAACAGTTGAAGAGACCCAGTACTTC. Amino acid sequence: CASSLGTVEETQYF.

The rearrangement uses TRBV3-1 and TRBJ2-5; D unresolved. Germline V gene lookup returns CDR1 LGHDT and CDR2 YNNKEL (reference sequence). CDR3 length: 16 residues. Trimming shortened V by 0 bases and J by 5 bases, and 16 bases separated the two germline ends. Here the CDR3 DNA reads TGTGCCAGCAGCCAAGAGTCCCCTCGCAGTAGGGAGACCCAGTACTTC. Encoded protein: CASSQESPRSRETQYF.

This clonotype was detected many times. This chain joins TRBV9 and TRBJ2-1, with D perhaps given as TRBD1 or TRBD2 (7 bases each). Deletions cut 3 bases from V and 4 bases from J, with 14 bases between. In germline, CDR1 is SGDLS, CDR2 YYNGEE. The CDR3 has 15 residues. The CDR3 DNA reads TGTGCCAGCAGCGCCCACAGGGGAGGGTACAATGAGCAGTTCTTC. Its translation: CASSAHRGGYNEQFF.

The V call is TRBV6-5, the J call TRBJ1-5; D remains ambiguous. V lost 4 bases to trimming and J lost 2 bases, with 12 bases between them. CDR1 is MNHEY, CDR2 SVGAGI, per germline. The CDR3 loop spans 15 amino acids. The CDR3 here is CASSLRVGGNQPQHF. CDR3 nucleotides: TGTGCCAGCAGTTTACGGGTCGGGGGCAATCAGCCCCAGCATTTT.

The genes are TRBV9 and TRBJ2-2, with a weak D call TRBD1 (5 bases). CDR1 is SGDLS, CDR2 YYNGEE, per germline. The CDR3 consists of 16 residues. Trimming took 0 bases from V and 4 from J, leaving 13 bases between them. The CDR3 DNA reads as TGTGCCAGCAGCGTAGTTAGGGGAAGGGGCACCGGGGAGCTGTTTTTT. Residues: CASSVVRGRGTGELFF.

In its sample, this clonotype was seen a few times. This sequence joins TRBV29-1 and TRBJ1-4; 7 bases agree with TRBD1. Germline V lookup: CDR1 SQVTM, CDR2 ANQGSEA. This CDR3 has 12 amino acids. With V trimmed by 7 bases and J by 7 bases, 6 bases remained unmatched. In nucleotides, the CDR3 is TGCAGCGCGGAGACAGGGAGTGAAAAACTGTTTTTT. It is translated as CSAETGSEKLFF.

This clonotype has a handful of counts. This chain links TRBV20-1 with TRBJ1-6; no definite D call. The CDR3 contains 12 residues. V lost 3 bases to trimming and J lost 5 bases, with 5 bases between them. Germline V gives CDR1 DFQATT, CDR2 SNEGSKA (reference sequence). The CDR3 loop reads CSARLHNSPLHF. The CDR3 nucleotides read TGCAGTGCTAGGCTCCATAATTCACCCCTCCACTTT.

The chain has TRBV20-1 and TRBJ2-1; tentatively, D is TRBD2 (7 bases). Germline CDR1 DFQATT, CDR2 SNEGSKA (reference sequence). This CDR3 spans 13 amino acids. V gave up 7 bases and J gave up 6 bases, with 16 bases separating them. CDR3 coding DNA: TGCAGTGTAAACGGGGGGCTGCCCAATGAGCAGTTCTTC. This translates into CSVNGGLPNEQFF.

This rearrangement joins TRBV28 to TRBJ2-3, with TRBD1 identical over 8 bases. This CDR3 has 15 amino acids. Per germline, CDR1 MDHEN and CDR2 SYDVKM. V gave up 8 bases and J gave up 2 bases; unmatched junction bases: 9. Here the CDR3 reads CASAPGTGNTDTQYF. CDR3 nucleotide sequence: TGTGCCAGCGCACCCGGGACAGGCAACACAGATACGCAGTATTTT. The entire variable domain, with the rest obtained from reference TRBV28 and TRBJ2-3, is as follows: DVKVTQSSRYLVKRTGEKVFLECVQDMDHENMFWYRQDPGLGLRLIYFSYDVKMKEKGDIPEGYSVSREKKERFSLILESASTNQTSMYLCASAPGTGNTDTQYFGPGTRLTVL.

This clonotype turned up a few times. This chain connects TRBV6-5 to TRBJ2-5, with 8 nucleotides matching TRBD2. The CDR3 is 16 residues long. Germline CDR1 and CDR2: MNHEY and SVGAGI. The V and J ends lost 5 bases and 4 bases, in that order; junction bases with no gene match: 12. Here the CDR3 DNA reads TGTGCCAGCAGTACTTTAGGAGCGGGGGCCGGAGAGACCCAGTACTTC. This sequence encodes CASSTLGAGAGETQYF.

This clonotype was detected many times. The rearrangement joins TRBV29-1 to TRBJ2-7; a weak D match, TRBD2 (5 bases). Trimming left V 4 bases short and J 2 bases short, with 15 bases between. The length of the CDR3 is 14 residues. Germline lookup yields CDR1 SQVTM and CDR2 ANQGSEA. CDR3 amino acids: CSVGSLARPYEQYF. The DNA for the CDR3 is TGCAGCGTTGGGTCTCTAGCCAGACCCTACGAGCAGTACTTC.

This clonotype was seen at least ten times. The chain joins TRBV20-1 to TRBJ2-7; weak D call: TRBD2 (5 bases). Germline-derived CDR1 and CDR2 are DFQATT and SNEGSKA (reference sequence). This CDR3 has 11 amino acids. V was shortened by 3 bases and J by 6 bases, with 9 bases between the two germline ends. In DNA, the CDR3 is TGCAGTGCTAGTACCGGACTCGAGCAGTACTTC. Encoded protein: CSASTGLEQYF.

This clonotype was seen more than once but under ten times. CDR3 in DNA: TGTGCCAGCAGCTTCTCTAGCGGCTCCTACGAGCAGTACTTC. This codes for CASSFSSGSYEQYF. This chain connects TRBV7-2 to TRBJ2-7, with TRBD2 matching 7 bases. V dropped 3 bases and J dropped 0; count of bases not matched to a gene: 2. The CDR3 spans 14 residues. Germline V CDR1 and CDR2: SGHTA, FQGNSA. The entire variable domain, with the rest obtained from reference TRBV7-2 and TRBJ2-7, is as follows: GAGVSQSPSNKVTEKGKDVELRCDPISGHTALYWYRQSLGQGLEFLIYFQGNSAPDKSGLPSDRFSAERTGGSVSTLTIQRTQQEDSAVYLCASSFSSGSYEQYFGPGTRLTVT.

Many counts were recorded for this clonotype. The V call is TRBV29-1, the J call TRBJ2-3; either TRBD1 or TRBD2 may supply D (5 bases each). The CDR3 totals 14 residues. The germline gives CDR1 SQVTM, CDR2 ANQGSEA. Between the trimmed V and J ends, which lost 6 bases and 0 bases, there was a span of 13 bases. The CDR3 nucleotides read TGCAGCGTACAACCGGGACGGAGCACAGATACGCAGTATTTT. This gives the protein CSVQPGRSTDTQYF.

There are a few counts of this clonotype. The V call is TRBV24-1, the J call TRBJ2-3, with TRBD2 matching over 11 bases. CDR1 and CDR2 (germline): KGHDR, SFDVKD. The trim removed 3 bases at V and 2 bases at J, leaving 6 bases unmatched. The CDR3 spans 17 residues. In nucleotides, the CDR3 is TGTGCCACCAGTGATCCGGGTAGCGGGAGGGCCACAGATACGCAGTATTTT. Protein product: CATSDPGSGRATDTQYF.

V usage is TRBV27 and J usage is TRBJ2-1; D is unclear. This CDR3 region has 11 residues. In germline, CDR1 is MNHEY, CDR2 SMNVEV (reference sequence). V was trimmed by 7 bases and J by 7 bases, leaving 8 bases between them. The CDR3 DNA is TGTGCCAGCATGCGTAGAAATGAGCAGTTCTTC. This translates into CASMRRNEQFF.

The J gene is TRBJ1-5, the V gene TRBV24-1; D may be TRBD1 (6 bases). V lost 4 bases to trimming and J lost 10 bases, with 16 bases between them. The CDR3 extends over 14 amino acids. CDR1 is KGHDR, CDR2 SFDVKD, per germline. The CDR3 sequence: CATSESQGLGPQHF. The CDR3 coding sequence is TGTGCCACCAGTGAGTCTCAGGGGTTAGGACCCCAGCATTTT.

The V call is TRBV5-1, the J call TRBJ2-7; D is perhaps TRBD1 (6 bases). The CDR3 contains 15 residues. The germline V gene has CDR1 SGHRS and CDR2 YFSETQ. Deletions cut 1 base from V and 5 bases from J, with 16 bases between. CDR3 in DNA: TGCGCCAGCAGCTTGTACAACAGGGTGGTAAACGAGCAGTACTTC. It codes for CASSLYNRVVNEQYF.

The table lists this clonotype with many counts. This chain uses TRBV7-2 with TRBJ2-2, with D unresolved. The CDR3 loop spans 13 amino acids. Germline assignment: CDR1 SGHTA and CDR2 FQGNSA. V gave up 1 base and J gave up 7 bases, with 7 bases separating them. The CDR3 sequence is CASSLVPGGELFF. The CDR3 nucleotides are TGTGCCAGCAGCTTAGTTCCGGGCGGGGAGCTGTTTTTT.

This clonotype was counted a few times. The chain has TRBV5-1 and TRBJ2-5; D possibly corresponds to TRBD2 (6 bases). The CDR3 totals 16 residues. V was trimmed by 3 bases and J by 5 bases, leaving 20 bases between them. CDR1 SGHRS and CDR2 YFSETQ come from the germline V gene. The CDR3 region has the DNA TGCGCCAGCAGCTGGGGAAGTAGCGGTCGTGGGGAGACCCAGTACTTC. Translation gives CASSWGSSGRGETQYF.